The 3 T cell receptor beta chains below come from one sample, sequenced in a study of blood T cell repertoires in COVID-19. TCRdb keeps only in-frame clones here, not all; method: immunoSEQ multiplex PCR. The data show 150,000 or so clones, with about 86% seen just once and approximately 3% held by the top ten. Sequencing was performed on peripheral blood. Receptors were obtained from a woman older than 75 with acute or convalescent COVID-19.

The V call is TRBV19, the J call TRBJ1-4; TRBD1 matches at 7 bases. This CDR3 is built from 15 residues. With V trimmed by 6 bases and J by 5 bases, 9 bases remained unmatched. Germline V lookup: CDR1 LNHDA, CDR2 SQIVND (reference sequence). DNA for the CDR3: TGTGCCAGTAGCGGCCTAGGGGGCAAGAATGAAAAACTGTTTTTT. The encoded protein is CASSGLGGKNEKLFF.

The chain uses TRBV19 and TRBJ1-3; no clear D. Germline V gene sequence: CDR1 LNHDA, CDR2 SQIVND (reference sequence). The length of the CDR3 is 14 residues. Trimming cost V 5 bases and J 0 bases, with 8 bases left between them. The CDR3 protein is CASSPRSSGNTIYF. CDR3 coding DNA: TGTGCCAGTAGTCCTCGCAGCTCTGGAAACACCATATATTTT.

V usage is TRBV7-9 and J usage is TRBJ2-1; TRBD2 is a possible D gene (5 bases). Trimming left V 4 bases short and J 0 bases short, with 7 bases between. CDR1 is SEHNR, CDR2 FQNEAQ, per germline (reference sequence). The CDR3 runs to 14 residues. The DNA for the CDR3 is TGTGCCAGCAGCTGGGAGAGCTCCTACAATGAGCAGTTCTTC. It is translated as CASSWESSYNEQFF.